This T cell receptor beta chain was documented in a study of Ad26.COV2.S vaccination and SARS-CoV-2 variants. The repertoire was sequenced with immunoSEQ multiplex PCR; TCRdb's copy has only in-frame clones and lacks some. Among about 350,000 clones listed, around 90% were seen once. Treatment here: about 20 received Ad26.COV2.S at low or high dose, single or two shots; roughly five received placebo; per-sample allocation not given. Day 63 following the first vaccine or placebo injection was when the samples were taken. Germline V gene sequence: CDR1 SSHAT, CDR2 FNYEAQ (reference sequence). CDR3 length: 14 residues. Details on this clone: Relative to the germline gene, one junction end is altered; a read error may explain this.

This chain joins TRBV7-7 and TRBJ2-2, with unresolved D. This TCR came from a person between 18 and 59 years old who received the Ad26.COV2.S COVID-19 vaccine or a placebo. The sequencing here drew on peripheral blood, taken in a trial of Ad26.COV2.S vaccine versus placebo. The CDR3 protein is CASSLNEDTGELFF. The CDR3 DNA reads as TGTGCTAGCAGCTTGAACGAGGACACCGGGGAGCTGTTTTTT.